This T cell receptor beta chain emerged from a study of T cells after posttransplantation cyclophosphamide (TCRdb year 2016). The study in broad terms: T cell repertoire reconstitution was tracked by TRB sequencing after myeloablative bone marrow transplantation in which posttransplantation cyclophosphamide was used as GVHD prophylaxis. Because TRA and TRB clonality were tightly correlated in roughly 10 samples, subsequent TCR analyses were focused on TRB only. In 3 patients, TRB sequencing was also performed on up to roughly 3 more blood samples taken 2 to 5.2 years after transplant, and in several patients, pretransplant blood was also TRB-sequenced. TRB sequencing was performed on blood from all 35 or so PTCy patients with 1-year posttransplant specimens. Samples from about 33 PTCy-treated patients and 16 related bone marrow donors of those patients were subjected to antigen receptor sequencing. Public TRB sequences were checked against a database of over 3,000 sequences associated with responses to pathogens, tumor antigens, self-antigens and alloantigens.

On the day of marrow donation, related bone marrow donors gave peripheral blood samples. Peripheral blood and bone marrow mononuclear cells were isolated by Ficoll-Hypaque density centrifugation and cryopreserved. On this clone: Its recognized antigen is unknown. Base qualities were left out, and no much larger clone turns up one base away.

The CDR3, cysteine through phenylalanine, is 14 amino acids long. Kept here is only the CDR3 DNA, which spans 42 bases and is read in frame from base 1. The V end loses 6 bases and the J end loses 5 bases, and a stretch of 13 bases separates them. According to the germline V gene, CDR1 reads SNHLY and CDR2 reads FYNNEI. TRB sequencing used genomic DNA with the immunoSEQ assay at survey resolution or the hsTCRB kit. Turning to the authors' computational methods: The immunoSEQ software handled initial read processing, and the LymphoSeq R package was used for repertoire analyses. Clonality was computed as 1 minus normalized Shannon entropy, and a Gini coefficient was also calculated for each TRB dataset. Phenotypes of unsorted samples were inferred by mapping TRB sequences from sorted subsets of the recipient or donor onto the same recipient's unsorted samples. TCRdb holds this immuneACCESS table with in-frame rearrangements only. Some clones are missing; in checked studies, unresolved V genes explain under half, and the rest has no known cause. That table is the source of V, J and clone size, and D and trimming were worked out from the DNA. The sample includes 45,000 to 65,000 clones, with 85% to 95% observed a single time. Jointly, the top ten make up about 3% of the sample.

Summary of the overall study and its limitations: Donor-recipient similarity was low at 1-2 months but increased during the first year, and donor CD8+ memory clones often dominated later blood repertoires. The TRB repertoires of T cells infiltrating skin or the GI tract showed only limited overlap with the TRB repertoires found in blood. Across approximately 41 patients, TRB clonality was highly associated with recipient CMV seropositivity and CMV reactivation, and PTCy diversity was similar to diversity in CNI/methotrexate controls.

Sequencing input: PBMCs. The V and J segments used are TRBV2 and TRBJ2-2, with the D segment identity uncertain. The source is a woman aged 30 to 39 in good health and a related stem cell transplant donor. This receptor has the CDR3 CASRASEVTGELFF. The DNA is as follows: TGTGCCAGCAGAGCATCTGAGGTGACCGGGGAGCTGTTTTTT.